This TCR beta chain was identified in a study of human T cells and chemical hapten exposure (dated by TCRdb to 2020 to 2023). General notes on the study: Libraries were combined into a pool for sequencing, and differences in TCR yield between samples came mainly from small differences in library volumes within the pool. The study tracked peripheral blood TCR repertoire changes in vivo during primary and secondary sensitization to the hapten diphenylcyclopropenone (DPC) in alopecia patients. For every blood RNA sample, sequencing covered both the TCR alpha and TCR beta chains. Broader findings and caveats from the paper: No change with DPC sensitization was found in the number of TCRs above 1 in 1000 frequency, and no evidence of global repertoire structure alterations was found. Repeated subsampling changed both the strength of the expansion versus patch-test correlation and the threshold at which the correlation became significant.

The germline V gene (reference sequence) yields SEHNR for CDR1 and FQNEAQ for CDR2. From cysteine to phenylalanine, the CDR3 is 14 amino acids long. Just CDR3 DNA is preserved here, 42 bases in frame from base 1. V loses 5 bases of germline sequence and J loses 0 bases, and the interval between the two ends is 10 bases. Receptor amplification or capture employed RACE. Sequencing used a NextSeq 500. During library preparation, unique molecular identifiers were attached to individual cDNA molecules so that TCRs could be counted quantitatively and reproducibly. The original methods were these. The median number of TCRs per sample was over 85,000, ranging from roughly 23,224 to 690,600. The Decombinator software suite was used to annotate the V, J and CDR3 of the TCR reads. For PS versus PT1 abundance plots, all samples were subsampled to the same number of TCRs (28,000). TCRs were defined as expanded if absent before sensitization and observed at least eight times at the 2-week time point. TCRdb reanalyzed the raw reads on its own, using fastp at Q25 for trimming and MiXCR for clone calling, and kept in-frame beta chains. Each entry merges the rows of one CDR3 protein and shows their most common DNA and genes. These V and J calls rely on TCRdb rather than the paper's analysis. This sample holds about 50,000 distinct CDR3 sequences; 3.5% to 4.5% were observed only once. The top ten constitute about 1.5% of the sample.

The meaning of the sample's time point label: healthy volunteer bleed at 2 weeks. Total RNA was extracted from unfractionated whole blood collected in Tempus Blood RNA tubes. Five or six healthy volunteers served as TCR sequencing controls and were bled at day 0, 2 weeks and 6 weeks. There are many counts of this clonotype. The antigen it recognizes is unknown. No base-level quality is on record; no much larger clone is a single base apart. The receptor was isolated from a female donor in good health. Some clones in this sample may be carry-over from other donors' samples. The V and J segments used are TRBV7-9 and TRBJ1-1; the D gene is possibly TRBD1, with 6 bases matching. The source material was whole blood. In nucleotide form, the sequence is TGTGCCAGCAGCATCGGGACATTGAACACTGAAGCTTTCTTT. Its protein is CASSIGTLNTEAFF.